The 22 T cell receptor beta chains presented below share a single source sample, sequenced in a study of T-cell reconstitution after alpha-beta-depleted transplantation in children. Unique molecular identifiers were built into the TCRbeta library. MiXCR, run by TCRdb on the PCR reads, gives a single entry per CDR3 protein. Of 440,000 or so distinct CDR3 sequences in the sample, 43% were seen once. The sequences come from PBMCs, collected before TCRalphabeta/CD19-depleted stem cell transplant. These receptors were taken from a girl aged 2 to 10 with aplastic anemia, due to receive a stem cell transplant.

This chain links TRBV11-1 with TRBJ2-1; D uncertain. Germline V CDR1 and CDR2: SGHAT, FQDESV (reference sequence). Trimming took 4 bases from V and 0 from J, leaving 10 bases between them. This CDR3 is built from 15 residues. DNA of the CDR3: TGTGCCAGCAGCTACCTTTACAGCTCCTACAATGAGCAGTTCTTC. This translates into CASSYLYSSYNEQFF.

This chain's CDR3 is CASRSSTGDQETQYF. For the CDR3, the DNA is TGTGCCAGCAGAAGCTCTACCGGGGACCAAGAGACCCAGTACTTC. The rearrangement uses TRBV7-9 and TRBJ2-5; D perhaps matches TRBD2 (5 bases). The CDR3 has 15 residues. Trimming took 6 bases from V and 0 from J, leaving 14 bases between them. Germline values: CDR1 SEHNR, CDR2 FQNEAQ (reference sequence). The variable domain in full, with the rest retrieved from reference TRBV7-9 and TRBJ2-5, is DTGVSQNPRHKITKRGQNVTFRCDPISEHNRLYWYRQTLGQGPEFLTYFQNEAQLEKSRLLSDRFSAERPKGSFSTLEIQRTEQGDSAMYLCASRSSTGDQETQYFGPGTRLLVL.

The V gene is TRBV9, the J gene TRBJ1-3; TRBD1 aligns across 7 bases. CDR3 length: 14 amino acids. With 2 bases clipped from V and 4 bases from J, the junction kept 3 bases outside the gene matches. The germline CDR1 and CDR2 sequences are SGDLS and YYNGEE. CDR3: CASSVGTAGNTIYF. CDR3 sequence (DNA): TGTGCCAGCAGCGTGGGGACAGCCGGAAACACCATATATTTT.

This clonotype was observed a handful of times. The chain employs TRBV21-1 and TRBJ2-7; the table's D call of TRBD1 was not tested on the DNA. TRBV21-1 corresponds to a pseudogene. The length of the CDR3 is 17 residues. CDR3 nucleotides: TGTGCCAGCAGCAAAGGTTTTTCAGGGACAGGGAGGAAGAGGCAGTACTTC. Protein: CASSKGFSGTGRKRQYF.

This clonotype was seen more than once but under ten times. This chain connects TRBV7-8 to TRBJ2-7; 8 bases are shared with TRBD2. Germline V gene data show CDR1 as SGHVS and CDR2 as FQNEAQ. The CDR3 is 18 amino acids. J lost 4 bases, V lost 4 bases, and 18 bases had no gene match. The CDR3 loop reads CASSSSGAGGPPFYEQYF. CDR3 nucleotides: TGTGCCAGCAGCTCGAGCGGGGCGGGAGGACCTCCCTTTTACGAGCAGTACTTC.

This clonotype turned up a few times. The chain recombines TRBV12-3 or TRBV12-4 with TRBJ2-1, with 12 bases that match TRBD2. V was pared by 6 bases and J by 8 bases, with 14 bases of the junction left unmatched. This CDR3 is built from 17 residues. The CDR3 DNA sequence: TGTGCCAGCAGCCAGGGACTAGCGGGCCACTCCCGGGATGAGCAGTTCTTC. Translating gives CASSQGLAGHSRDEQFF.

The chain couples TRBV20-1 to TRBJ2-1; 8 positions match TRBD2. The CDR3 loop spans 12 amino acids. CDR1 DFQATT and CDR2 SNEGSKA come from the germline V gene (reference sequence). V shed 6 bases and J 6 bases; nucleotides not matched to a gene: 4. CDR3 sequence reads: CSAVREVNEQFF. In DNA, the CDR3 is TGCAGTGCGGTGCGGGAGGTCAATGAGCAGTTCTTC.

The V and J genes are TRBV15 and TRBJ2-1; D not resolved. Trimming removed 4 bases from V and 0 bases from J, with 10 bases in between. Germline CDR1 and CDR2: LNHNV and YYDKDF (reference sequence). The CDR3 totals 15 residues. CDR3 sequence reads: CATSTRLSSYNEQFF. As DNA, the CDR3 is TGTGCCACCAGCACCCGGCTTAGCTCCTACAATGAGCAGTTCTTC. The full variable domain, with the rest looked up from reference TRBV15 and TRBJ2-1, is DAMVIQNPRYQVTQFGKPVTLSCSQTLNHNVMYWYQQKSSQAPKLLFHYYDKDFNNEADTPDNFQSRRPNTSFCFLDIRSPGLGDTAMYLCATSTRLSSYNEQFFGPGTRLTVL.

This clonotype was recorded only once. A much larger clone is a single base away; this may be a read error. The rearrangement uses TRBV29-1 and TRBJ2-1; D uncertain. From germline, CDR1 is SQVTM and CDR2 ANQGSEA. The CDR3 loop spans 13 amino acids. The CDR3 DNA reads as TGCAGCGTTGTATGGGCTGCTTACAATGTGCAGTTCTTC. Protein sequence: CSVVWAAYNVQFF.

Only a few counts were recorded for this clonotype. The V gene is TRBV4-1, the J gene TRBJ2-5; possible D gene TRBD2, 6 bases. The V gene's germline CDR1 is MGHRA and CDR2 YSYEKL. This CDR3 spans 17 amino acids. V lost 1 base to trimming and J lost 2 bases, with 17 bases between them. This chain's CDR3 is CASSQAFRRVPQETQYF. For the CDR3, the DNA is TGCGCCAGCAGCCAAGCCTTCCGGAGGGTCCCTCAAGAGACCCAGTACTTC.

This clonotype occurred a few times. J is TRBJ2-2 and V is TRBV6-5; D gene ambiguous. CDR3 length equals 13 residues. CDR1 MNHEY and CDR2 SVGAGI come from the germline V gene. V was shortened by 4 bases and J by 6 bases, with 9 bases between the two germline ends. The CDR3 DNA reads as TGTGCCAGCAGTTTTAGATCCTCCGGGGAGCTGTTTTTT. Translating gives CASSFRSSGELFF.

This clonotype has only one observation. This CDR3 is CSARSKTGFYSNQPQHF. In DNA form, the CDR3 reads TGCAGTGCTAGATCCAAGACAGGGTTTTATAGCAATCAGCCCCAGCATTTT. This sequence joins TRBV20-1 and TRBJ1-5; 7 bases map to TRBD1. Germline V lookup: CDR1 DFQATT, CDR2 SNEGSKA (reference sequence). Trimming at V came to 2 bases and at J to 0 bases, leaving 10 bases not matched to a gene. The CDR3 runs 17 residues.

The table lists this clonotype with many counts. The gene calls are TRBV5-1 and TRBJ2-7; no firm D call. Trimming took off 0 bases at V and 6 bases at J, with 7 bases between the two ends. The germline V gene encodes CDR1 SGHRS and CDR2 YFSETQ. The CDR3 consists of 12 residues. The CDR3 DNA reads as TGCGCCAGCAGCTTGGTGGCAGGCGAGCAGTACTTC. Translated: CASSLVAGEQYF.

This clonotype turned up a few times. The CDR3 loop is CAISVQGLVRQETQYF. As DNA, the CDR3 is TGTGCCATCAGTGTACAGGGGTTGGTTCGCCAAGAGACCCAGTACTTC. V is TRBV10-3 and J is TRBJ2-5; 7 positions match TRBD1. The CDR3 spans 16 residues. J was trimmed by 1 base and V by 4 bases; bases with no gene match: 9. Looked up from germline, CDR1 is ENHRY and CDR2 is SYGVKD.

This clonotype was counted many times. V and J are TRBV10-2 and TRBJ2-1; 10 positions match TRBD2. Germline V gene lookup returns CDR1 WSHSY and CDR2 SAAADI. The CDR3 is made up of 15 amino acids. The ends lost 5 bases at V and 4 bases at J; junction bases unmatched: 5. CDR3: CASSRLAGDYNEQFF. CDR3 DNA: TGCGCCAGCAGTCGACTAGCGGGTGATTACAATGAGCAGTTCTTC.

By share, this clonotype ranks as medium-sized. J is TRBJ1-2 and V is TRBV27; D perhaps matches TRBD1 (5 bases). V lost 6 bases and J lost 5, with 16 bases in between. Per the germline V gene, CDR1 is MNHEY and CDR2 is SMNVEV (reference sequence). This CDR3 has 14 amino acids. The CDR3 loop is CASRPGGEIYGYTF. The CDR3, as DNA: TGTGCCAGCAGACCCGGGGGTGAAATTTATGGCTACACCTTC.

The chain links TRBV7-6 to TRBJ1-5; D perhaps matches TRBD1 (6 bases). V was shortened by 1 base and J by 2 bases, with 18 bases between the two germline ends. CDR1 and CDR2 (germline): SGHVS, FNYEAQ. The CDR3 is made up of 18 amino acids. CDR3 sequence: CASSLGRPTQGGNQPQHF. The CDR3 region has the DNA TGTGCCAGCAGCTTAGGCCGTCCGACACAGGGTGGCAATCAGCCCCAGCATTTT.

This rearrangement joins TRBV28 to TRBJ2-7; perhaps TRBD1 as D (6 bases). The CDR3 contains 12 residues. CDR1 is MDHEN and CDR2 is SYDVKM in the germline V gene. The V end lost 10 bases, the J end lost 2 bases, and 12 bases lay between the germline ends. The CDR3 region is CAIGQLPYEQYF. The CDR3 DNA reads TGTGCCATCGGACAGTTGCCCTACGAGCAGTACTTC.

This sequence joins TRBV20-1 and TRBJ2-7; 8 positions agree with TRBD1. Germline CDR1 DFQATT, CDR2 SNEGSKA (reference sequence). The V and J ends lost 5 bases and 1 base, in that order; junction bases with no gene match: 4. The CDR3 totals 13 residues. Here the CDR3 DNA reads TGCAGTGCTGTAAACAGGGGGTCCTACGAGCAGTACTTC. Protein product: CSAVNRGSYEQYF.

V is TRBV3-1 and J is TRBJ2-1; 10 nucleotides match TRBD2. The germline CDR1 and CDR2 sequences are LGHDT and YNNKEL (reference sequence). The CDR3 loop spans 15 amino acids. Losses at the gene ends were 6 bases for V and 7 bases for J; bases not matched to a gene: 9. The CDR3 region is CASRSGGAVRNEQFF. The CDR3 DNA reads as TGTGCCAGCAGAAGCGGGGGGGCCGTACGTAATGAGCAGTTCTTC.

The V and J genes are TRBV6-5 and TRBJ2-7; D is uncertain. Trimming pared 4 bases from V and 1 base from J, leaving 11 bases between. CDR3 length equals 14 residues. CDR1 is MNHEY and CDR2 is SVGAGI in the germline V gene. The CDR3 loop is CASSLGPTSYEQYF. The CDR3 bases are TGTGCCAGCAGTTTAGGGCCCACTTCCTACGAGCAGTACTTC.

This clonotype was detected only a few times. The V call is TRBV20-1, the J call TRBJ2-1, with D tentatively TRBD2 (6 bases). V dropped 0 bases and J dropped 8 bases, with 17 bases sitting between them. The CDR3 spans 15 residues. CDR1 DFQATT and CDR2 SNEGSKA come from the germline V gene (reference sequence). The CDR3 bases are TGCAGTGCTAGAGATGCGACTAGTACTAGGGATGAGCAGTTCTTC. It specifies CSARDATSTRDEQFF.